This TCR beta chain derives from a study of response to subunit inactivated influenza vaccine. General study results and limits: Each seasonal influenza vaccination, the authors suggested, recruits few new T cells.

This clonotype came up a few times. What it binds is unknown. The CDR3 has 16 amino acids. CDR1 is SGHRS and CDR2 is YFSETQ in the germline V gene. Germline trimming cut 0 bases from V and 6 bases from J; bases unmatched to any gene: 7. Each CDR3 protein gets one entry after TCRdb re-called the RT-PCR reads with MiXCR. The sample shows 500,000 or so distinct CDR3 sequences, more than 15% of them seen only once. The specimen comprised CD4+ T cells sorted from PBMCs, sampled approximately 25 months after vaccination. The V gene is TRBV5-1, the J gene TRBJ2-1, with 9 nucleotides matching TRBD2. This clonotype was sampled from a man between 50 and 70 years old who received an inactivated influenza vaccine. The CDR3 reads CASSLAPGTSLNEQFF. The CDR3, as DNA: TGCGCCAGCAGCTTGGCCCCCGGGACTAGCCTCAATGAGCAGTTCTTC.